The TCR beta chain under discussion was sequenced for a study of graft-versus-host responses after intestinal transplantation. Study overall: All recipients got anti-thymocyte globulin induction, then tacrolimus and steroids for about 3 years. Overall study results and limits: Maximum circulating GvH clone levels tracked with early post-transplant HvG decreases. Across patients carrying graft-donor T cell macrochimerism, allografts held high graft-versus-host to host-versus-graft clonal ratios. Ileal or blood samples showed some GvH clones first, and such clones were also found in recipient marrow.

The V end lost 8 bases, the J end lost 10 bases, and 14 bases lay between the germline ends. This CDR3 has 11 residues. CDR1 and CDR2 from the germline V gene are MNHEY and SVGAGI. Notes on this clone: Its target is unknown.

This table comes from immunoSEQ multiplex PCR, and its TCRdb copy is limited to in-frame clones, with some not included. This table has some 100,000 clones, roughly 87% appearing once. The sequence came from a human donor who was the organ donor for an intestinal transplant. Sequenced material: unstimulated CD4+ T cells sorted from spleen or lymph node cells, taken before transplant. The V gene is TRBV6-5, the J gene TRBJ1-1, with D perhaps TRBD1 (5 bases). Written as DNA, the CDR3 is TGTGCCAGCGGGGACCACAGGAGAGCTTTCTTT. Amino acid sequence: CASGDHRRAFF.